Shown below are 9 T cell receptor beta chains from a single sample sequenced in a study of cytomegalovirus exposure and HLA in healthy donors. PCR amplification relied on 60 Vbeta primers (plus 13 Jbeta primers). Sequencing used immunoSEQ multiplex PCR; TCRdb keeps in-frame clones, though not all of them. The specimen's table records under 150,000 clones. The sample taken for sequencing was PBMCs. The source is a woman aged 55-69 years in good health and CMV-seronegative.

CDR3 region: CASSQGSWEQFF. The CDR3 coding sequence is TGTGCCAGCAGCCAGGGTTCCTGGGAGCAGTTCTTC. The V call is TRBV11-2, the J call TRBJ2-1; maybe TRBD1 (5 bases). The CDR3 extends over 12 amino acids. Germline CDR1 SGHAT, CDR2 FQNNGV. Deletions cut 5 bases from V and 10 bases from J, with 12 bases between.

About this clone itself: At one of its ends the junction is not consistent with the germline gene, which may arise from a read error. The identical CDR3 is also encoded by other nucleotide sequences in the sample. The chain recombines TRBV7-7 with TRBJ2-3; possibly TRBD1 for D (5 bases). Germline V gives CDR1 SSHAT, CDR2 FNYEAQ (reference sequence). CDR3 size: 15 residues. Here the CDR3 DNA reads TGTGCTAGCAGCTTAGGAGACAGTAGCACAGATACGCAGTATTTT. This sequence encodes CASSLGDSSTDTQYF.

The chain couples TRBV2 to TRBJ2-1; 11 bases are shared with TRBD1. The CDR3 contains 13 residues. V shed 4 bases, J shed 10 bases, and the junction held 3 bases outside the gene matches. CDR1 and CDR2 (germline): SNHLY, FYNNEI. CDR3 in DNA: TGTGCCAGCAGTGGGACAGGGGGCGCCGAGCAGTTCTTC. Its protein is CASSGTGGAEQFF.

The chain uses TRBV19 and TRBJ1-1; D uncertain. In germline, CDR1 is LNHDA, CDR2 SQIVND (reference sequence). The CDR3 sequence is 17 residues long. Trimming cost V 5 bases and J 0 bases, with 19 bases left between them. CDR3 loop: CASSAPEPRRMNTEAFF. The CDR3 DNA sequence: TGTGCCAGTAGTGCCCCCGAACCTCGGAGGATGAACACTGAAGCTTTCTTT.

V and J are TRBV4-2 and TRBJ2-5, with 7 nucleotides matching TRBD2. The closer fit of TRBJ2-7 to the DNA end suggests the J call may be wrong. The CDR3 is 15 amino acids. Germline loops: CDR1 LGHNA, CDR2 YNFKEQ. CDR3 nucleotide sequence: TGTGCCAGCAGCCAACAGGCTAGCGGTTCCTACGAGCAGTACTTC. This sequence encodes CASSQQASGSYEQYF.

CDR3 DNA: TGTGCCTGGAGCGCGGGGATCGAAGAGACCCAGTACTTC. Translating it yields CAWSAGIEETQYF. The V call is TRBV30, the J call TRBJ2-5; D might be TRBD2 (6 bases). Trimming removed 3 bases from V and 3 bases from J, with 11 bases in between. The CDR3 has 13 amino acids. Germline-derived CDR1 and CDR2 are GTSNPN and SVGIG (reference sequence).

The chain uses TRBV5-5 and TRBJ1-2, with D uncertain. Per the germline V gene, CDR1 is SGHKS and CDR2 is YYEKEE (reference sequence). Trimming left V 1 base short and J 4 bases short, with 5 bases between. The CDR3 totals 12 residues. In DNA form, the CDR3 reads TGTGCCAGCAGCTTGATCAGCTATGGCTACACCTTC. Translated: CASSLISYGYTF.

The chain carries TRBV25-1 and TRBJ1-6; D remains ambiguous. V lost 1 base, J lost 4 bases, and 8 bases lay in between. This CDR3 region has 15 residues. Germline CDR1 and CDR2: MGHDK and SYGVNS. Here the CDR3 reads CASSEFPEYNSPLHF. The CDR3 DNA reads as TGTGCCAGCAGTGAATTCCCAGAATATAATTCACCCCTCCACTTT.

This rearrangement joins TRBV6-6 to TRBJ2-2; D perhaps matches TRBD1 (5 bases). Trimming removed 2 bases from V and 5 bases from J, with 6 bases in between. Germline CDR1 is MNHNY and CDR2 is SVGAGI (reference sequence). The CDR3 runs to 13 residues. The CDR3 protein is CASSYRQTGELFF. CDR3 bases: TGTGCCAGCAGTTACCGACAGACCGGGGAGCTGTTTTTT.